The entry below describes one TCR beta chain. The data derive from a study of blood T cell repertoires in COVID-19. Data came from immunoSEQ multiplex PCR; TCRdb stores just in-frame clones and leaves some out. The sample shows around 92,000 clones, more than 70% of them seen only once. This CDR3 contains 15 residues. Germline CDR1 reads GTSNPN; CDR2 reads SVGIG (reference sequence). The V gene lost 0 bases and the J gene lost 5 bases, with 16 bases spanning the gap. This clonotype was obtained from a human donor in a cohort sampled during active COVID-19. Sequenced material: peripheral blood. The rearrangement joins TRBV30 to TRBJ1-1, with a tentative D call TRBD1 (6 bases). As DNA, the CDR3 is TGTGCCTGGAGTGTACGGGAGGGGGTCTGGACTGAAGCTTTCTTT. Translating it yields CAWSVREGVWTEAFF. Combining the CDR3 with reference TRBV30 and TRBJ1-1 gives the whole variable domain SQTIHQWPATLVQPVGSPLSLECTVEGTSNPNLYWYRQAAGRGLQLLFYSVGIGQISSEVPQNLSASRPQDRQFILSSKKLLLSDSGFYLCAWSVREGVWTEAFFGQGTRLTVV.